What follows are 3 T cell receptor beta chains derived from one specimen sequenced in a study of beta chain features in type 1 diabetes. General study results and limits: Significant though moderate, a shortening of TCRB CDR3s appeared in all four CD4+ subsets of Type 1 diabetes patients.

Expressed TCRB transcripts got sequenced, as all isolated RNA was reverse transcribed. Sequencing was performed with immunoSEQ multiplex PCR; in TCRdb, only in-frame clones are kept and a portion is missing. The table shows about 23,000 clones, with 50% to 70% occurring only once. Their cognate antigens are unknown. The sample taken for sequencing was stem cell memory CD4+ T cells from blood. The origin of the receptors is a man younger than 30 with type 1 diabetes.

The chain joins TRBV29-1 to TRBJ1-2, with 10 positions matching TRBD1. Germline V lookup: CDR1 SQVTM, CDR2 ANQGSEA. Trimming at V came to 3 bases and at J to 9 bases, leaving 7 bases not matched to a gene. The CDR3 runs 13 residues. The CDR3 spells CSVDSGQGLRYTF. CDR3 in DNA: TGCAGCGTTGATTCGGGACAGGGGTTGCGCTACACCTTC.

The V gene is TRBV5-1, the J gene TRBJ2-1; tentative D call: TRBD2 (6 bases). Trimming shortened V by 0 bases and J by 7 bases, and 17 bases separated the two germline ends. The CDR3 runs to 16 residues. Germline CDR1 is SGHRS and CDR2 is YFSETQ. The CDR3 protein is CASSLERAAGGNEQFF. The CDR3 DNA reads TGCGCCAGCAGCTTGGAGCGGGCGGCGGGTGGTAATGAGCAGTTCTTC.

The chain combines TRBV28 with TRBJ2-5; 7 bases match TRBD1. The length of the CDR3 is 12 residues. Germline V lookup: CDR1 MDHEN, CDR2 SYDVKM. The ends lost 3 bases at V and 9 bases at J; junction bases unmatched: 4. This chain's CDR3 is CASSLQGVAQYF. The DNA of the CDR3 is TGTGCCAGCAGTTTGCAGGGGGTGGCCCAGTACTTC.